A selection of T cell receptor beta chains follows, all from one sample in a study of response to subunit inactivated influenza vaccine. TCRdb itself ran the RT-PCR reads through MiXCR, one entry per CDR3 protein. The sample includes hundreds of thousands of distinct CDR3 sequences, 18% of them seen just once. Sequencing was performed on PBMCs from blood, taken 5 days after vaccination. The receptors come from a middle-aged man who received an inactivated influenza vaccine. Each CDR3 is given with its conserved first and last residue. A D gene is named only where the DNA matches it firmly. Part of the rows lack a size; the others show once, few, many or a class for expanded clones.

clone size,D gene,J gene,V gene,CDR3 DNA,CDR3 protein
.,.,TRBJ1-1,TRBV7-3,TGTGCCAGCAGCTCTAGGGGCGGCGAAGCTTTCTTT,CASSSRGGEAFF
.,.,TRBJ1-2,TRBV7-8,TGTGCCAGCAGCCTAGGGCGGAGGAGGGGGGCGCATGGCTACACCTTC,CASSLGRRRGAHGYTF
many,.,TRBJ1-1,TRBV14,TGTGCCAGCAGCCCTTTAATACAGGCGAACACTGAAGCTTTCTTT,CASSPLIQANTEAFF
.,.,TRBJ2-3,TRBV20-1,TGCAGTGCTAGGATTAAATCTAGCACAGATACGCAGTATTTT,CSARIKSSTDTQYF
.,TRBD2,TRBJ2-1,TRBV9,TGTGCCAGCAGCGTAAGGTCGGGGGGGGACTACAATGAGCAGTTCTTC,CASSVRSGGDYNEQFF
.,.,TRBJ1-2,TRBV20-1,TGCAGTGCTAGATCCGGGGATGACTATGGCTACACCTTC,CSARSGDDYGYTF
.,TRBD1,TRBJ2-2,TRBV7-2,TGTGCAAACAGACAGGGGGTTAACACCGGGGAGCTGTTTTTT,CANRQGVNTGELFF
few,.,TRBJ2-7,TRBV5-1,TGCGCCAGCAGCTTGGGCGGGACTCGGAACTACGAGCAGTACTTC,CASSLGGTRNYEQYF
.,.,TRBJ2-3,TRBV28,TGTGCCAGCAGTGTGGGTCCAGGGGAGTCGTTAGATACGCAGTATTTT,CASSVGPGESLDTQYF
.,.,TRBJ1-5,TRBV10-3,TGTGCCATCAGTGAGGGGACAACACTGGGCAATCAGCCCCAGCATTTT,CAISEGTTLGNQPQHF
.,TRBD2,TRBJ2-1,TRBV15,TGTGCCACCAGCAGAGATGTGCCTGGAACTAGCGGGAGGCCTGCGTATAATGAGCAGTTCTTC,CATSRDVPGTSGRPAYNEQFF
few,.,TRBJ2-3,TRBV5-1,TGCGCCAGCAGCTTGGCGGGGGATGCAGATACGCAGTATTTT,CASSLAGDADTQYF
few,TRBD2,TRBJ2-1,TRBV6-2/TRBV6-3,TGTGCCAGCAGTTACTTGGCGGGGGGGCAGGGTGAGCAGTTCTTC,CASSYLAGGQGEQFF
many,.,TRBJ2-3,TRBV2,TGTGCCAGCAGTGAAATACTACTGGGAGATACGCAGTATTTT,CASSEILLGDTQYF
few,.,TRBJ2-1,TRBV15,TGTGCCACCAGCAACTACAATGAGCAGTTCTTC,CATSNYNEQFF
many,.,TRBJ2-7,TRBV14,TGTGCCAGCAGCCCACCTGGACGGAGCTACGAGCAGTACTTC,CASSPPGRSYEQYF
.,TRBD1,TRBJ2-2,TRBV5-1,TGCGCCAGCAGCACCGGACAGGAAGGAAACACCGGGGAGCTGTTTTTT,CASSTGQEGNTGELFF
few,.,TRBJ2-5,TRBV4-1,TGCGCCAGCAGCCAAGATTCGGCAGTGTTCCAAGAGACCCAGTACTTC,CASSQDSAVFQETQYF
.,TRBD2,TRBJ2-3,TRBV7-2,TGTGCCAGCGCTAGCGGGAACGCAGATACGCAGTATTTT,CASASGNADTQYF
.,.,TRBJ2-5,TRBV24-1,TGTGCCACCAGTGATTCCTTCTGGGATGCTCAGTACTTC,CATSDSFWDAQYF
.,.,TRBJ2-3,TRBV29-1,TGCAGCGGTACAGGGATTTACACAGATACGCAGTATTTT,CSGTGIYTDTQYF
.,TRBD1,TRBJ1-4,TRBV4-1,TGCGCCAGCAGCCGACAGGGGCACGTCACTAATGGAAAACTGTTTTTT,CASSRQGHVTNGKLFF
.,.,TRBJ1-2,TRBV20-1,TGCAGTGCTAGCCTCCCCTATGGCTACACCTTC,CSASLPYGYTF
.,.,TRBJ2-1,TRBV11-2,TGTGCCAGCAGCTTGGGGGACGGACAAAAGCAGTTCTTC,CASSLGDGQKQFF
.,TRBD2,TRBJ2-7,TRBV5-6,TGTGCCAGCAGCTTGGTAGCGGGAGCGCGCTTGGGTAAATACGAGCAGTACTTC,CASSLVAGARLGKYEQYF
.,.,TRBJ1-3,TRBV5-1,TGCGCCAGCAGCCGGAATGACGGAAACACCATATATTTT,CASSRNDGNTIYF
few,TRBD1,TRBJ2-5,TRBV7-9,TGTGCCAGCAGCGGATGGGACAGGGACGGAGCTCGAGAGACCCAGTACTTC,CASSGWDRDGARETQYF
.,TRBD1,TRBJ2-1,TRBV5-6,TGTGCCAGCCGTGTCGGGCCAGGGGGCTCCTACAATGAGCAGTTCTTC,CASRVGPGGSYNEQFF
few,.,TRBJ2-2,TRBV12-3/TRBV12-4,TGTGCCAGCAGTTTCGGGGGGCGTTGGACCGGGGAGCTGTTTTTT,CASSFGGRWTGELFF
.,.,TRBJ2-7,TRBV7-2,TGTGCCAGCAGCGAAGTGGCGGGGTCGACCTACGAGCAGTACTTC,CASSEVAGSTYEQYF
many,.,TRBJ2-7,TRBV20-1,TGCAGTGCTAGACCGGGCGGGACTCCTACCGAGCAGTACTTC,CSARPGGTPTEQYF
many,.,TRBJ1-3,TRBV12-3/TRBV12-4,TGTGCCAGCAGCTTAGGGGGAAACACCATATATTTT,CASSLGGNTIYF
.,TRBD2,TRBJ2-1,TRBV7-2,TGTGCCAGCAGCTTAGTTAGTGGCGGGGGATCCTACAATGAGCAGTTCTTC,CASSLVSGGGSYNEQFF
.,TRBD1,TRBJ1-1,TRBV12-3/TRBV12-4,TGTGCCAGCAGCATCGACAGGGGGGCCCACACTGAAGCTTTCTTT,CASSIDRGAHTEAFF
.,TRBD1,TRBJ2-3,TRBV7-9,TGTGCCAGCAGCCGGACAGGGGGGGGAGATACGCAGTATTTT,CASSRTGGGDTQYF